These 32 T cell receptor beta chains came from one sample sequenced in a study of T cell responses to AZD1222 COVID-19 vaccine. Sequenced by immunoSEQ multiplex PCR; TCRdb stores in-frame clones only, minus some. Of over 100,000 clones in the sample, around 87% are singletons; the top ten hold 4.4%. Here the sequenced sample was peripheral blood, taken 28 days after the second AZD1222 dose. The receptors here all came from an adult who received the AZD1222 COVID-19 vaccine.

V is TRBV11-2 and J is TRBJ2-5; 9 positions agree with TRBD1. Germline CDR1 reads SGHAT; CDR2 reads FQNNGV. After removal of 4 bases from V and 5 bases from J, the junction contained 14 bases not matched to a gene. The CDR3 sequence is 17 residues long. CDR3 residues: CASSSVEDRGGLETQYF. CDR3 in DNA: TGTGCCAGCAGCTCAGTAGAGGACAGGGGAGGTTTGGAGACCCAGTACTTC.

The rearrangement links TRBV28 to TRBJ2-7; 8 bases fit TRBD1. Germline assignment: CDR1 MDHEN and CDR2 SYDVKM. There are 12 residues in the CDR3. V lost 8 bases to trimming and J lost 4 bases; unmatched junction nucleotides: 4. CDR3 protein: CASGDRGYEQYF. DNA for the CDR3: TGTGCCAGCGGCGACAGGGGATACGAGCAGTACTTC.

The rearrangement uses TRBV18 and TRBJ2-3; a weak D match, TRBD2 (5 bases). CDR1 and CDR2 (germline): KGHSH, LQKENI. Trimming shortened V by 3 bases and J by 6 bases, and 10 bases separated the two germline ends. The CDR3 covers 13 residues. The CDR3 sequence: CASSPHSGDTQYF. The CDR3 DNA follows: TGTGCCAGCTCACCTCACAGCGGCGATACGCAGTATTTT.

This chain connects TRBV30 to TRBJ1-2; D is possibly TRBD1 (5 bases). The V gene lost 0 bases and the J gene lost 5 bases, with 10 bases spanning the gap. CDR3 length: 13 residues. Germline V gene data show CDR1 as GTSNPN and CDR2 as SVGIG (reference sequence). The CDR3 reads CAWSVAGAYGYTF. DNA for the CDR3: TGTGCCTGGAGTGTAGCTGGGGCATATGGCTACACCTTC.

The V call is TRBV7-2, the J call TRBJ1-5; unclear D gene. The V gene lost 3 bases and the J gene lost 4 bases, with 10 bases spanning the gap. Germline values: CDR1 SGHTA, CDR2 FQGNSA. The CDR3 runs to 14 residues. DNA for the CDR3: TGTGCCAGCAGCTTTTTAGGTGGGAATCAGCCCCAGCATTTT. Protein sequence: CASSFLGGNQPQHF.

V gene TRBV5-1 combines with J gene TRBJ1-6; TRBD1 matches at 8 bases. The CDR3 has 14 amino acids. In germline, CDR1 is SGHRS, CDR2 YFSETQ. Losses at the gene ends were 4 bases for V and 8 bases for J; bases not matched to a gene: 5. The CDR3 sequence: CASSLDRGDSPLHF. The CDR3 DNA reads TGCGCCAGCAGCCTTGACAGGGGTGATTCACCCCTCCACTTT.

This chain connects TRBV6-5 to TRBJ1-2; 7 positions agree with TRBD1. V was pared by 5 bases and J by 4 bases, with 4 bases of the junction left unmatched. The CDR3 runs 13 residues. Germline CDR1 reads MNHEY; CDR2 reads SVGAGI. The CDR3 spells CASSLTGIYGYTF. The CDR3 nucleotides read TGTGCCAGCAGTCTGACAGGGATCTATGGCTACACCTTC.

The chain uses TRBV7-9 and TRBJ1-2, with 7 bases that match TRBD1. V trimming: 5 bases; J trimming: 4 bases; junction bases outside the gene matches: 7. This CDR3 spans 14 amino acids. Per germline, CDR1 SEHNR and CDR2 FQNEAQ (reference sequence). As DNA, the CDR3 is TGTGCCAGCAGCCAACCGGGACAGCCCTATGGCTACACCTTC. Translating it yields CASSQPGQPYGYTF.

V and J are TRBV7-2 and TRBJ2-7; D could derive from TRBD1 or TRBD2 (5 bases each). V shed 7 bases and J shed 5 bases, with 18 bases lying between them. The germline V gene has CDR1 SGHTA and CDR2 FQGNSA. This CDR3 contains 14 residues. CDR3 coding DNA: TGTGCCAGCAACTCAATCGGGGCCCCCCACGAGCAGTACTTC. Encoded protein: CASNSIGAPHEQYF.

The chain has TRBV7-9 and TRBJ2-7, with D hard to call. The CDR3 runs 17 residues. Trimming removed 1 base from V and 2 bases from J, with 18 bases in between. Per germline, CDR1 SEHNR and CDR2 FQNEAQ (reference sequence). The chain's CDR3 is CASSLGIQAQSPYEQYF. As DNA, the CDR3 is TGTGCCAGCAGCTTAGGGATCCAGGCTCAATCCCCCTACGAGCAGTACTTC.

This chain joins TRBV7-3 and TRBJ2-3, with D perhaps given as TRBD1 or TRBD2 (5 bases each). Germline lookup yields CDR1 SGHTA and CDR2 FQGTGA. Deletions cut 8 bases from V and 6 bases from J, with 15 bases between. The CDR3 is made up of 13 amino acids. The CDR3 reads CASAPTGRDTQYF. As DNA, the CDR3 is TGTGCCAGCGCCCCGACGGGGCGGGATACGCAGTATTTT.

The chain combines TRBV5-1 with TRBJ2-7, with TRBD1 matching 9 bases. The trim removed 3 bases at V and 4 bases at J, leaving 11 bases unmatched. There are 16 residues in the CDR3. Germline V gives CDR1 SGHRS, CDR2 YFSETQ. CDR3: CASSSTPGTGFYEQYF. DNA for the CDR3: TGCGCCAGCAGCTCGACTCCCGGGACAGGGTTTTACGAGCAGTACTTC.

V and J are TRBV4-1 and TRBJ2-7; unclear D gene. Germline CDR1 and CDR2: MGHRA and YSYEKL. CDR3 length: 15 amino acids. The V gene lost 2 bases and the J gene lost 2 bases, with 13 bases spanning the gap. CDR3 residues: CASSQHLEATYEQYF. The CDR3 nucleotides read TGCGCCAGCAGCCAACATCTGGAAGCAACCTACGAGCAGTACTTC.

This chain joins TRBV5-1 and TRBJ2-7; D might be TRBD1 or TRBD2, each matching 5 bases. This CDR3 spans 15 amino acids. The germline V gene has CDR1 SGHRS and CDR2 YFSETQ. Trimming took off 3 bases at V and 2 bases at J, with 15 bases between the two ends. Here the CDR3 DNA reads TGCGCCAGCAGCTACCGGGACGCTGCCACCTACGAGCAGTACTTC. As protein: CASSYRDAATYEQYF.

A single count supports this clone. The genes are TRBV4-3 and TRBJ2-1; D remains unclear. The germline CDR1 and CDR2 sequences are LGHNA and YSLEER. This CDR3 contains 15 residues. The V end was cut by 1 base, the J end by 2 bases, with 9 bases between. CDR3 amino acids: CASSQVGLTYNEQFF. The CDR3 DNA sequence: TGCGCCAGCAGCCAAGTAGGGCTAACCTACAATGAGCAGTTCTTC.

Only a few counts were recorded for this clone. The rearrangement joins TRBV27 to TRBJ2-6; TRBD1 aligns across 8 bases. V shed 6 bases and J 0 bases; nucleotides not matched to a gene: 7. The CDR3 is 17 amino acids. The germline V gene encodes CDR1 MNHEY and CDR2 SMNVEV (reference sequence). The DNA for the CDR3 is TGTGCCAGCAGCACGGGACAGGTGATCTCTGGGGCCAACGTCCTGACTTTC. Protein: CASSTGQVISGANVLTF.

The chain couples TRBV6-2 or TRBV6-3 to TRBJ2-3; 7 nucleotides line up with TRBD1. CDR3 length: 14 residues. CDR1 is MNHEY, CDR2 SVGEGT, per germline. Unmatched junction bases numbered 4, after V lost 4 bases and J lost 3 bases. The CDR3 loop is CASSWGTDTDTQYF. In DNA, the CDR3 is TGTGCCAGCAGTTGGGGGACAGATACAGATACGCAGTATTTT.

The chain uses TRBV15 and TRBJ2-2; 8 bases agree with TRBD2. Looked up from germline, CDR1 is LNHNV and CDR2 is YYDKDF (reference sequence). This CDR3 has 17 residues. J lost 1 base, V lost 2 bases, and 6 bases had no gene match. This chain's CDR3 is CATSRSRGGVNTGELFF. Here the CDR3 DNA reads TGTGCCACCAGCAGATCCCGGGGGGGAGTGAACACCGGGGAGCTGTTTTTT.

The chain is built from TRBV7-3 and TRBJ2-3; 10 bases align to TRBD1. V gave up 5 bases and J gave up 1 base; unmatched junction bases: 9. This CDR3 comprises 17 residues. The germline V gene has CDR1 SGHTA and CDR2 FQGTGA. Here the CDR3 reads CASSGLTGTGGTDTQYF. The CDR3 nucleotides read TGTGCCAGCAGCGGTCTAACCGGGACAGGGGGCACAGATACGCAGTATTTT.

The rearrangement joins TRBV6-5 to TRBJ1-6; D is unresolved. With 0 bases removed from V and 6 bases from J, the gap between germline ends came to 9 bases. CDR1 and CDR2 from the germline V gene are MNHEY and SVGAGI. There are 15 residues in the CDR3. CDR3 sequence reads: CASSYSKWPNSPLHF. The CDR3 DNA follows: TGTGCCAGCAGTTACTCGAAATGGCCTAATTCACCCCTCCACTTT.

The CDR3 sequence: CAWSLTGQGVLFF. In DNA, the CDR3 is TGTGCCTGGAGTTTAACCGGGCAAGGGGTTCTGTTTTTT. V usage is TRBV30 and J usage is TRBJ1-4; possibly TRBD1 for D (5 bases). Trimming shortened V by 2 bases and J by 14 bases, and 18 bases separated the two germline ends. Per the germline V gene, CDR1 is GTSNPN and CDR2 is SVGIG (reference sequence). This CDR3 region has 13 residues. Full variable domain (rest looked up from reference TRBV30 and TRBJ1-4): SQTIHQWPATLVQPVGSPLSLECTVEGTSNPNLYWYRQAAGRGLQLLFYSVGIGQISSEVPQNLSASRPQDRQFILSSKKLLLSDSGFYLCAWSLTGQGVLFFGSGTQLSVL.

The chain uses TRBV5-1 and TRBJ2-3; D is uncertain. The ends were cut back, 3 bases at V and 2 bases at J, with 10 bases in the middle. Germline lookup yields CDR1 SGHRS and CDR2 YFSETQ. This CDR3 contains 14 residues. The DNA for the CDR3 is TGCGCCAGCAGCTCTGGCTCGCACACAGATACGCAGTATTTT. This encodes CASSSGSHTDTQYF.

For the CDR3, the DNA is TGTGCCAGCAGCTTAAGGGTTCTAGGGGACCCCTACAATGAGCAGTTCTTC. Protein product: CASSLRVLGDPYNEQFF. This chain uses TRBV7-3 with TRBJ2-1; either TRBD1 or TRBD2 may fit D (5 bases each). In germline, CDR1 is SGHTA, CDR2 FQGTGA. The CDR3 spans 17 residues. With 1 base removed from V and 2 bases from J, the gap between germline ends came to 15 bases.

The V and J genes are TRBV27 and TRBJ2-2; D is possibly TRBD1 (5 bases). Trimming took off 8 bases at V and 7 bases at J, with 20 bases between the two ends. The CDR3 consists of 15 residues. Germline loops: CDR1 MNHEY, CDR2 SMNVEV (reference sequence). The chain's CDR3 is CASAHPNQGSGELFF. The CDR3 coding sequence is TGTGCCAGCGCCCATCCAAACCAGGGAAGCGGGGAGCTGTTTTTT.

A single count supports this clone. V usage is TRBV7-2 and J usage is TRBJ1-5; 7 positions match TRBD1. There are 16 residues in the CDR3. Losses at the gene ends were 5 bases for V and 0 bases for J; bases not matched to a gene: 7. In germline, CDR1 is SGHTA, CDR2 FQGNSA. CDR3 amino acids: CASSPRDSYSNQPQHF. Written as DNA, the CDR3 is TGTGCCAGCAGCCCCCGGGACAGTTATAGCAATCAGCCCCAGCATTTT.

This chain joins TRBV27 and TRBJ1-2, with no clear D. CDR3 length: 16 residues. Trimming removed 7 bases at V and 8 bases at J, with 26 bases between. Germline CDR1 is MNHEY and CDR2 is SMNVEV (reference sequence). CDR3 in DNA: TGTGCCAGCAACCGCCGGGGTTTTCTACCCCTGGACGGCTACACCTTC. Translating it yields CASNRRGFLPLDGYTF.

The chain links TRBV4-2 to TRBJ2-3; either TRBD1 or TRBD2 may fit D (5 bases each). This CDR3 spans 15 amino acids. V shed 0 bases and J shed 2 bases, with 9 bases lying between them. Germline CDR1 LGHNA, CDR2 YNFKEQ. The CDR3 sequence: CASSQEGRNTDTQYF. The CDR3 region has the DNA TGTGCCAGCAGCCAAGAGGGACGAAACACAGATACGCAGTATTTT.

This clone was found once. In DNA form, the CDR3 reads TGCGCCAGCAGCCAAGAAGGACTAACTACAGATACGCAGTATTTT. Its translation is CASSQEGLTTDTQYF. The chain uses TRBV4-3 and TRBJ2-3; D is perhaps TRBD2 (6 bases). The CDR3 sequence is 15 residues long. Germline values: CDR1 LGHNA, CDR2 YSLEER. V dropped 0 bases and J dropped 3 bases, with 10 bases sitting between them.

This clone turned up a few times. CDR3 sequence (DNA): TGTGCCAGCAGCCAAGCGCTGGGCTGTCAGCCCCAGCATTTT. The encoded protein is CASSQALGCQPQHF. The chain joins TRBV3-1 (or the pseudogene TRBV3-2) to TRBJ1-5; D unclear. V was clipped by 1 base and J by 6 bases, with 10 bases between them. Germline V gives CDR1 LGHDT, CDR2 YNNKEL (reference sequence). The CDR3 runs 14 residues.

The chain links TRBV15 to TRBJ2-5; tentatively, D is TRBD1 (5 bases). V was cut by 8 bases and J by 3 bases, with 10 bases left in between. CDR1 and CDR2 (germline): LNHNV, YYDKDF (reference sequence). The CDR3 consists of 12 residues. CDR3 loop: CATSLGEETQYF. The CDR3 DNA reads as TGTGCCACCTCTCTAGGGGAAGAGACCCAGTACTTC.

The rearrangement uses TRBV5-5 and TRBJ1-6; 7 bases match TRBD1. The CDR3 has 16 residues. Unmatched junction bases numbered 12, after V lost 1 base and J lost 11 bases. Germline CDR1 reads SGHKS; CDR2 reads YYEKEE (reference sequence). The CDR3 nucleotides are TGTGCCAGCAGCTTGAATTTACGGACAGGCGGGACACCCCTCCACTTT. This encodes CASSLNLRTGGTPLHF. Complete variable domain (other parts from reference TRBV5-5 and TRBJ1-6): DAGVTQSPTHLIKTRGQQVTLRCSPISGHKSVSWYQQVLGQGPQFIFQYYEKEERGRGNFPDRFSARQFPNYSSELNVNALLLGDSALYLCASSLNLRTGGTPLHFGNGTRLTVT.

The V call is TRBV6-4, the J call TRBJ1-2, with D uncertain. The CDR3 is made up of 14 amino acids. Per the germline V gene, CDR1 is MRHNA and CDR2 is SNTAGT. Trimming stripped 5 bases from V and 2 bases from J, with 12 bases between. The CDR3 nucleotides read TGTGCCAGCAGTTCTTACGGCGGGAACTATGGCTACACCTTC. It codes for CASSSYGGNYGYTF.